Sequencing of this TCR beta chain was carried out in a study of T cell responses to AZD1222 COVID-19 vaccine. This table comes from immunoSEQ multiplex PCR, and its TCRdb copy is limited to in-frame clones, with some not included. The data hold 140,000 to 150,000 clones, with 80% to 95% observed a single time. CDR1 and CDR2 from the germline V gene are ENHRY and SYGVKD. Losses at the gene ends were 0 bases for V and 2 bases for J; bases not matched to a gene: 4. This CDR3 is 16 amino acids long. Comments on this clone: Its matching antigen is unknown.

The study pooled second doses at about 4 or about 12 weeks. Broader study findings: Nearly half of the spike-specific TCRs reportedly recognize variant regions that carry no mutations. AZD1222 recipients seropositive at baseline numbered only six or seven.

This sequence joins TRBV10-3 and TRBJ2-3; TRBD2 matches 8 bases. The receptor's source is an adult who received the AZD1222 COVID-19 vaccine. This specimen was peripheral blood, taken 28 days after the second AZD1222 dose. CDR3 region: CAISESGRGATDTQYF. The CDR3 DNA reads as TGTGCCATCAGTGAGTCAGGGCGGGGGGCCACAGATACGCAGTATTTT.